The 11 T cell receptor beta chains reported below all come from one sample, sequenced in a study of blood T cell repertoires in COVID-19. This table comes from immunoSEQ multiplex PCR, and its TCRdb copy is limited to in-frame clones, with some not included. Counted here are approximately 380,000 clones, roughly 92% occurring once; the ten biggest clones make up 0.7% to 0.95%. The sequenced sample was PBMCs or T cells enriched from blood (not recorded which). These receptors originate from a woman aged 35 to 49 who had been exposed to COVID-19.

V usage is TRBV3-1 (or the pseudogene TRBV3-2) and J usage is TRBJ2-5; D not resolved. The CDR3 is 11 amino acids. The germline gives CDR1 LGHDT, CDR2 YNNKEL (reference sequence). The V end lost 5 bases, the J end lost 7 bases, and 8 bases lay between the germline ends. The CDR3 sequence: CASSSRWTQYF. The CDR3 DNA follows: TGTGCCAGCAGCTCACGGTGGACCCAGTACTTC.

V and J are TRBV2 and TRBJ2-1; 8 bases align to TRBD2. There are 15 residues in the CDR3. The germline V gene encodes CDR1 SNHLY and CDR2 FYNNEI. V trimming: 8 bases; J trimming: 0 bases; junction bases outside the gene matches: 6. CDR3 sequence (DNA): TGTGCCAGCTCCCCCGGGACTAGCTCCTACAATGAGCAGTTCTTC. It codes for CASSPGTSSYNEQFF.

The J gene is TRBJ2-3, the V gene TRBV7-9, with TRBD1 identical over 9 bases. Germline V gene lookup returns CDR1 SEHNR and CDR2 FQNEAQ (reference sequence). This CDR3 is built from 15 residues. V shed 5 bases, J shed 6 bases, and the junction held 9 bases outside the gene matches. CDR3 in DNA: TGTGCCAGCAGCATAACCACAGGGGGCGGGGATACGCAGTATTTT. It is translated as CASSITTGGGDTQYF.

The CDR3 sequence is CASSPGGIRNTIYF. The CDR3 region has the DNA TGTGCCAGCAGCCCAGGGGGCATAAGGAACACCATATATTTT. The chain is built from TRBV7-2 and TRBJ1-3; 8 bases line up with TRBD1. The CDR3 sequence is 14 residues long. Germline CDR1 and CDR2: SGHTA and FQGNSA. V lost 5 bases to trimming and J lost 7 bases; unmatched junction nucleotides: 7.

The J gene is TRBJ1-1, the V gene TRBV7-8; D gene uncertain. The CDR3 runs to 13 residues. Trimming removed 3 bases at V and 0 bases at J, with 5 bases between. Germline assignment: CDR1 SGHVS and CDR2 FQNEAQ. The CDR3 reads CASSFNMNTEAFF. Written as DNA, the CDR3 is TGTGCCAGCAGCTTTAACATGAACACTGAAGCTTTCTTT.

The chain employs TRBV5-1 and TRBJ2-1, with 9 bases lining up with TRBD2. This CDR3 has 14 amino acids. V shed 4 bases, J shed 6 bases, and the junction held 5 bases outside the gene matches. Germline CDR1 reads SGHRS; CDR2 reads YFSETQ. As DNA, the CDR3 is TGCGCCAGCAGCGGAGCGGGGGGCTTCAATGAGCAGTTCTTC. It translates to CASSGAGGFNEQFF. The complete variable domain, with remaining parts taken from reference TRBV5-1 and TRBJ2-1, reads KAGVTQTPRYLIKTRGQQVTLSCSPISGHRSVSWYQQTPGQGLQFLFEYFSETQRNKGNFPGRFSGRQFSNSRSEMNVSTLELGDSALYLCASSGAGGFNEQFFGPGTRLTVL.

The chain employs TRBV7-2 and TRBJ2-7; D gene unclear. Trimming stripped 0 bases from V and 0 bases from J, with 18 bases between. CDR1 is SGHTA, CDR2 FQGNSA, per germline. The CDR3 totals 18 residues. Written as DNA, the CDR3 is TGTGCCAGCAGCTTAGCCGTCCTTACAGCCCTGGGCTCCTACGAGCAGTACTTC. It translates to CASSLAVLTALGSYEQYF.

The chain uses TRBV25-1 and TRBJ2-5; weak D call: TRBD1 (6 bases). Looked up from germline, CDR1 is MGHDK and CDR2 is SYGVNS. Between the trimmed V and J ends, which lost 4 bases and 2 bases, there was a span of 17 bases. The CDR3 covers 16 residues. The CDR3: CASSGRIRDTQETQYF. DNA for the CDR3: TGTGCCAGCAGTGGAAGGATTCGGGACACACAAGAGACCCAGTACTTC.

V is TRBV27 and J is TRBJ1-6; no firm D call. The CDR3 is 15 residues long. V shed 2 bases and J shed 0 bases, with 5 bases lying between them. Germline lookup yields CDR1 MNHEY and CDR2 SMNVEV (reference sequence). The CDR3 loop is CASSLLSSYNSPLHF. The CDR3, as DNA: TGTGCCAGCAGTTTACTGAGCTCCTATAATTCACCCCTCCACTTT.

The V and J genes are TRBV5-1 and TRBJ2-1; 10 bases map to TRBD2. Germline CDR1 is SGHRS and CDR2 is YFSETQ. The CDR3 totals 14 residues. Trimming cost V 3 bases and J 6 bases; bases outside gene matches: 3. This CDR3 reads CASSSGLAANEQFF. The CDR3 nucleotides are TGCGCCAGCAGCTCCGGACTAGCGGCCAATGAGCAGTTCTTC. Supplemented by reference TRBV5-1 and TRBJ2-1, the full variable domain reads KAGVTQTPRYLIKTRGQQVTLSCSPISGHRSVSWYQQTPGQGLQFLFEYFSETQRNKGNFPGRFSGRQFSNSRSEMNVSTLELGDSALYLCASSSGLAANEQFFGPGTRLTVL.

The V call is TRBV7-2, the J call TRBJ2-3; 10 bases align to TRBD2. The ends lost 1 base at V and 5 bases at J; junction bases unmatched: 6. Germline lookup yields CDR1 SGHTA and CDR2 FQGNSA. This CDR3 spans 16 amino acids. The CDR3 sequence: CASSLGGSGRGDTQYF. The CDR3 DNA reads TGTGCCAGCAGCTTAGGGGGGAGCGGGAGGGGAGATACGCAGTATTTT.